The clone carrying this T cell receptor (beta chain) was picked up a small number of times. The antigen is undetermined. One end of the junction varies from germline; a read error may be responsible. The data derive from a study of blood T cells in healthy people across ages. Study-wide findings and caveats: A roughly linear age-dependent decrease characterized TCR beta diversity per million T cells.

Then a second PCR, running roughly 7 to 11 cycles, was carried out with a sample-barcoded 5' primer and a J-beta primer mix. TCRdb itself ran the 5' RACE reads through MiXCR, one entry per CDR3 protein. The sample has 1,500,000 or so distinct CDR3 sequences; roughly two fifths are singletons. Per sample, no less than 6 micrograms of total RNA were extracted. Sequenced input: blood. The clonotype was recovered from a woman younger than 30 in good health.

The CDR3 nucleotides read TGTGCTAGCAGCCAGACAGGGTTCACAGATACGCAGTATTTT. Translation: CASSQTGFTDTQYF. V usage is TRBV7-7 and J usage is TRBJ2-3; TRBD1 aligns across 7 bases. Germline values: CDR1 SSHAT, CDR2 FNYEAQ (reference sequence). The CDR3 covers 14 residues.